Listed below are T cell receptor beta chains from one sample, sequenced in a study of type 1 regulatory T cells. TCRdb independently ran MiXCR on the reads; one entry per CDR3 protein. The table records about 68,000 distinct CDR3 sequences, around 63% of them present only once. Their recognized antigens are unknown. The sequencing input was cultured T cells, either the whole culture or a sorted T cell fraction (not recorded which). The receptors were sampled from a human donor in good health. Both conserved end residues are part of each CDR3. Some rows mark clone size as missing; the rest say once, few, many or name a class of expanded clone.

V,size,CDR3
TRBV24-1,-,CATSDLRLAGANEQFF
TRBV28,few,CASASGGEETQYF
TRBV14,-,CASTSRPNGELFF
TRBV7-2,-,CASSPQGGDEQYF
TRBV18,-,CARSPLSGNIYEQYF
TRBV20-1,few,CSAVSGREETQYF
TRBV6-6,-,CASSYSGTGKEGSPLHF
TRBV20-1,-,CSAKSSGRHEQYF
TRBV13,few,CASSFGTMNTEAFF
TRBV4-2,few,CASSQDVQDEQYF
TRBV27,-,CASSLLTGDEQYF
TRBV5-5,-,CASSPGGTSVNTQYF
TRBV10-1,once,CASRPDSGTPGEFF
TRBV9,-,CASSPRQAATYEQYF
TRBV5-1,few,CASSFEGGTNYGYTF
TRBV7-9,-,CASSVGLVSPSFF
TRBV3-1,-,CASSQEAPAERVKKLFF
TRBV19,few,CATGASYNEQFF
TRBV18,-,CASSRRQAGRTNTGELFF
TRBV20-1,-,CSAGGDQRYIQYF